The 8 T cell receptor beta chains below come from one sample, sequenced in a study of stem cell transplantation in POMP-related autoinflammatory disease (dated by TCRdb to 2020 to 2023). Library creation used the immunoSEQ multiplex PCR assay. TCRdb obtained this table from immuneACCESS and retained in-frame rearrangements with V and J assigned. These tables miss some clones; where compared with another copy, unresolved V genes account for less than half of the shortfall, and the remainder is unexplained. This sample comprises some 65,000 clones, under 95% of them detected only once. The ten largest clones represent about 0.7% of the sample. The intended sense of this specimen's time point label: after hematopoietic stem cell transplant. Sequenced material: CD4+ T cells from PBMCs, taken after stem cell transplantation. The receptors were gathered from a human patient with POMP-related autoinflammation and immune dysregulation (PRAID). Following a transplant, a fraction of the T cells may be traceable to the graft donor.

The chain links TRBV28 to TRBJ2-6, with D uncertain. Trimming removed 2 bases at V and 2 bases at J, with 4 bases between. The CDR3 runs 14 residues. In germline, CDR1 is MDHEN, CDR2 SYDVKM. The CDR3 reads CASSLGPGANVLTF. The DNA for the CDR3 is TGTGCCAGCAGTTTAGGACCTGGGGCCAACGTCCTGACTTTC.

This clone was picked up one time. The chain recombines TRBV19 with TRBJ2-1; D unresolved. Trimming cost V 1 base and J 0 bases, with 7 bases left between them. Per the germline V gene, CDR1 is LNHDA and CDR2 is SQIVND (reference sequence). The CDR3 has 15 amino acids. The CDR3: CASSIAGSSYNEQFF. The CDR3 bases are TGTGCCAGTAGTATAGCGGGTAGCTCCTACAATGAGCAGTTCTTC.

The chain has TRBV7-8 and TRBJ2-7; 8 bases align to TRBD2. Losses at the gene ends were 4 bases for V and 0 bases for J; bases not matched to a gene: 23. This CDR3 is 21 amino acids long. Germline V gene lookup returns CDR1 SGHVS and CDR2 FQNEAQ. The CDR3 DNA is TGTGCCAGCAGCTCCAGCGTGGACAGACCTTTTAGCGGGATGATCTCCTACGAGCAGTACTTC. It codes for CASSSSVDRPFSGMISYEQYF. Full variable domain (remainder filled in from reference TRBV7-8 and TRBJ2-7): GAGVSQSPRYKVAKRGQDVALRCDPISGHVSLFWYQQALGQGPEFLTYFQNEAQLDKSGLPSDRFFAERPEGSVSTLKIQRTQQEDSAVYLCASSSSVDRPFSGMISYEQYFGPGTRLTVT.

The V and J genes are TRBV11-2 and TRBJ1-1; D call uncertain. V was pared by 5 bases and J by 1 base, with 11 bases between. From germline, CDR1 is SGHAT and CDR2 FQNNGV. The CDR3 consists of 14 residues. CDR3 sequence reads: CASSNPLRNTEAFF. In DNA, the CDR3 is TGTGCCAGCAGCAACCCCCTACGGAACACTGAAGCTTTCTTT.

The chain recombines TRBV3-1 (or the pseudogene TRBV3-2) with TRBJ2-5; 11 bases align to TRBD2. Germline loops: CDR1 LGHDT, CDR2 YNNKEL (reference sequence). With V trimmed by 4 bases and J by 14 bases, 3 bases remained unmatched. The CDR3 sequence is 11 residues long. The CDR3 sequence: CASSRGTSGYF. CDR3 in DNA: TGTGCCAGCAGCCGAGGGACTAGCGGATACTTC.

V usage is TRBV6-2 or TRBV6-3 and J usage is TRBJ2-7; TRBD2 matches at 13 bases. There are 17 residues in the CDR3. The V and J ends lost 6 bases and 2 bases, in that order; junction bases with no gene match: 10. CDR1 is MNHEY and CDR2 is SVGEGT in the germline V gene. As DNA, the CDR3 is TGTGCCAGCAGCCGCATAGGACTAGCGGGGGAGCCCTACGAGCAGTACGTC. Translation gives CASSRIGLAGEPYEQYV.

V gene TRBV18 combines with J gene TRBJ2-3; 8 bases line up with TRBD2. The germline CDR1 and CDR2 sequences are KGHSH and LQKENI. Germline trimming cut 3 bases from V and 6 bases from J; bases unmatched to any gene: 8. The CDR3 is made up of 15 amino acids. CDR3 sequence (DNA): TGTGCCAGCTCACCCCTTAGCGGGACCTCGGATACGCAGTATTTT. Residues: CASSPLSGTSDTQYF.

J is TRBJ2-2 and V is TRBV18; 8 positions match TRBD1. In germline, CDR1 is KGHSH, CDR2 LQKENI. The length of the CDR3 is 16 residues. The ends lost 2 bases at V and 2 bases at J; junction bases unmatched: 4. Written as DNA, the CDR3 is TGTGCCAGCTCACCAGAGGACAGGGCCAACACCGGGGAGCTGTTTTTT. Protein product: CASSPEDRANTGELFF.